The clone carrying this TCR beta chain was recorded a few times. The sample is drawn from a study of early T cells in non-severe SARS-CoV-2 infection. For the study at large: Sequencing input comprised bulk RNA from unsorted whole blood; chain pairing was not available.

The CDR3 covers 17 residues. CDR1 is LGHDT, CDR2 YNNKEL, per germline (reference sequence). V lost 0 bases, J lost 4 bases, and 19 bases lay in between. As part of library construction, unique molecular identifiers were attached to individual cDNA molecules. Via MiXCR, TCRdb re-called the 5' RACE reads, giving one row per CDR3 protein. The table shows 100,000 to 120,000 distinct CDR3 sequences, with around 10% occurring only once. The chain carries TRBV3-1 and TRBJ2-7; D is ambiguous. Sequencing used whole blood. The sequence came from an adult who was a healthcare worker with PCR-confirmed SARS-CoV-2 infection or an uninfected control (not recorded which). This chain's CDR3 is CASSQDALPGRTYEQYF. CDR3 DNA: TGTGCCAGCAGCCAAGATGCATTACCGGGCAGAACATACGAGCAGTACTTC.